The 14 T cell receptor beta chains below come from one sample, sequenced in a study of blood T cell repertoires in COVID-19. Using immunoSEQ multiplex PCR, the repertoire was profiled, and TCRdb retains in-frame clones only, with some absent. The data hold some 120,000 clones, with approximately 84% observed a single time. Sequenced material: peripheral blood. Every receptor here comes from a human donor in a cohort sampled during active COVID-19.

The chain uses TRBV10-3 and TRBJ2-1, with a tentative D call TRBD1 (6 bases). This CDR3 has 13 amino acids. V was pared by 7 bases and J by 2 bases, with 9 bases between. Per the germline V gene, CDR1 is ENHRY and CDR2 is SYGVKD. The DNA of the CDR3 is TGTGCCATCACAGGGGATCCCTACAATGAGCAGTTCTTC. This translates into CAITGDPYNEQFF.

The chain carries TRBV12-3 or TRBV12-4 and TRBJ1-5, with D possibly TRBD1 on 6 matching bases. The CDR3 contains 12 residues. Trimming pared 6 bases from V and 4 bases from J, leaving 7 bases between. DNA of the CDR3: TGTGCCAGCAGCCAGGGGAATCAGCCCCAGCATTTT. Translating gives CASSQGNQPQHF.

This sequence joins TRBV5-1 and TRBJ2-3; TRBD1 matches 8 bases. The germline CDR1 and CDR2 sequences are SGHRS and YFSETQ. V was clipped by 2 bases and J by 1 base; unmatched bases: 12. CDR3 length: 18 residues. The CDR3 spells CASSLTTMTGVGTDTQYF. The CDR3 nucleotides are TGCGCCAGCAGCTTAACCACAATGACAGGGGTGGGCACAGATACGCAGTATTTT.

This clone showed up just once. The genes are TRBV14 and TRBJ1-2, with D perhaps TRBD1 (6 bases). CDR1 and CDR2 from the germline V gene are SGHDN and FVKESK. Trimming stripped 3 bases from V and 4 bases from J, with 15 bases between. The CDR3 runs 15 residues. Here the CDR3 DNA reads TGTGCCAGCAGCCAGAGAGGGGGGGCCTCCTATGGCTACACCTTC. Its translation is CASSQRGGASYGYTF. Full variable domain (outside the CDR3, taken from reference TRBV14 and TRBJ1-2): EAGVTQFPSHSVIEKGQTVTLRCDPISGHDNLYWYRRVMGKEIKFLLHFVKESKQDESGMPNNRFLAERTGGTYSTLKVQPAELEDSGVYFCASSQRGGASYGYTFGSGTRLTVV.

The V and J genes are TRBV30 and TRBJ2-5, with TRBD2 matching over 12 bases. V shed 2 bases and J 5 bases; nucleotides not matched to a gene: 15. The CDR3 runs 18 residues. The germline CDR1 and CDR2 sequences are GTSNPN and SVGIG (reference sequence). CDR3 protein: CAWSFGLAGNTLRETQYF. CDR3 coding DNA: TGTGCCTGGAGTTTTGGACTAGCGGGGAATACACTCCGGGAGACCCAGTACTTC.

V gene TRBV2 combines with J gene TRBJ1-5; TRBD1 matches at 8 bases. Germline V gene lookup returns CDR1 SNHLY and CDR2 FYNNEI. Trimming cost V 8 bases and J 2 bases; bases outside gene matches: 5. The CDR3 is 14 amino acids. The CDR3: CASLDREGNQPQHF. In nucleotides, the CDR3 is TGTGCCAGCTTGGACAGGGAGGGCAATCAGCCCCAGCATTTT.

This chain links TRBV18 with TRBJ2-7; 10 bases are a match to TRBD2. Germline loops: CDR1 KGHSH, CDR2 LQKENI. The CDR3 has 17 amino acids. J was trimmed by 2 bases and V by 1 base; bases with no gene match: 8. The CDR3 loop reads CASSPRSGGAKTYEQYF. CDR3 sequence (DNA): TGTGCCAGCTCACCACGGAGCGGGGGGGCCAAGACCTACGAGCAGTACTTC. The whole variable domain, remainder taken from reference TRBV18 and TRBJ2-7, is NAGVMQNPRHLVRRRGQEARLRCSPMKGHSHVYWYRQLPEEGLKFMVYLQKENIIDESGMPKERFSAEFPKEGPSILRIQQVVRGDSAAYFCASSPRSGGAKTYEQYFGPGTRLTVT.

This chain links TRBV10-1 with TRBJ2-1; maybe TRBD2 (7 bases). The germline V gene has CDR1 WNHNN and CDR2 SYGVQD (reference sequence). This CDR3 is built from 15 residues. V lost 0 bases and J lost 7, with 13 bases in between. The DNA of the CDR3 is TGCGCCAGCAGTGAGTCAGGGGGGGCCCGGAATGAGCAGTTCTTC. Translating gives CASSESGGARNEQFF.

The CDR3 loop reads CASSGRAEAFF. CDR3 bases: TGTGCCAGCAGTGGCAGGGCTGAAGCTTTCTTT. The rearrangement uses TRBV12-3 or TRBV12-4 and TRBJ1-1; tentatively, D is TRBD1 (5 bases). Trimming took off 5 bases at V and 6 bases at J, with 7 bases between the two ends. The CDR3 extends over 11 amino acids.

The chain links TRBV5-1 to TRBJ2-5; 8 bases match TRBD2. V shed 4 bases, J shed 4 bases, and the junction held 12 bases outside the gene matches. This CDR3 contains 16 residues. The V gene's germline CDR1 is SGHRS and CDR2 YFSETQ. This CDR3 is CASSPGGGRLGETQYF. The CDR3 coding sequence is TGCGCCAGCAGCCCCGGGGGGGGGCGTTTGGGAGAGACCCAGTACTTC.

The gene calls are TRBV4-1 and TRBJ2-7, with D maybe TRBD1 (6 bases). Deletions cut 0 bases from V and 3 bases from J, with 9 bases between. There are 14 residues in the CDR3. Germline assignment: CDR1 MGHRA and CDR2 YSYEKL. The chain's CDR3 is CASSQEDSFYEQYF. The CDR3 nucleotides read TGCGCCAGCAGCCAAGAGGACAGCTTCTACGAGCAGTACTTC.

This chain joins TRBV5-1 and TRBJ1-1; D might be TRBD1 (5 bases). The CDR3 extends over 14 amino acids. V shed 0 bases and J shed 7 bases, with 13 bases lying between them. Germline V gives CDR1 SGHRS, CDR2 YFSETQ. The CDR3 here is CASSLATDWSEAFF. In DNA, the CDR3 is TGCGCCAGCAGCTTGGCGACAGACTGGAGTGAAGCTTTCTTT. Using reference TRBV5-1 and TRBJ1-1 for the parts outside the CDR3, the full variable domain is KAGVTQTPRYLIKTRGQQVTLSCSPISGHRSVSWYQQTPGQGLQFLFEYFSETQRNKGNFPGRFSGRQFSNSRSEMNVSTLELGDSALYLCASSLATDWSEAFFGQGTRLTVV.

The chain carries TRBV29-1 and TRBJ2-1; 10 nucleotides agree with TRBD2. V lost 1 base to trimming and J lost 0 bases; unmatched junction nucleotides: 9. CDR3 length: 18 amino acids. Looked up from germline, CDR1 is SQVTM and CDR2 is ANQGSEA. CDR3 in DNA: TGCAGCGTTGAAGGATCCAGCGGGGGGGCAAGCTCCTACAATGAGCAGTTCTTC. Protein sequence: CSVEGSSGGASSYNEQFF.

The chain employs TRBV29-1 and TRBJ2-1; D not certain. This CDR3 spans 18 amino acids. CDR1 and CDR2 (germline): SQVTM, ANQGSEA. Trimming took off 0 bases at V and 0 bases at J, with 18 bases between the two ends. The CDR3 nucleotides are TGCAGCGTTGAAGATAAGTTTTTCCGAACCGGCTCCTACAATGAGCAGTTCTTC. Encoded protein: CSVEDKFFRTGSYNEQFF.